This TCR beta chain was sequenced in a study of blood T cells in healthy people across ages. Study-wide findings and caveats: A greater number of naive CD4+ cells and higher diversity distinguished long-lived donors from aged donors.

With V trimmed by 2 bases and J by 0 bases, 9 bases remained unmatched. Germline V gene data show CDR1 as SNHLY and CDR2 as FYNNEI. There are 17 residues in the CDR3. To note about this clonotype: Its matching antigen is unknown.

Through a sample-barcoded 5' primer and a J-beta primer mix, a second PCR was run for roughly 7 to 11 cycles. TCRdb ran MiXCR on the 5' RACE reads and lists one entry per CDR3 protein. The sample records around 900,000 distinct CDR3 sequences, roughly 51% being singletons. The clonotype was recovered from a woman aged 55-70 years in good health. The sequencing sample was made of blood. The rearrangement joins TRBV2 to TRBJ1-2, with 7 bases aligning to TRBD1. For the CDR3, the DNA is TGTGCCAGCAGTGAACGTACAGGGGCACGGTCTAACTATGGCTACACCTTC. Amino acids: CASSERTGARSNYGYTF.